One sample yielded the 31 T cell receptor beta chains listed below, sequenced in a study of T cells after yellow fever vaccination. TCRdb reprocessed the 5' RACE reads with MiXCR, giving one entry per CDR3 protein. The table records about 360,000 distinct CDR3 sequences, approximately 5.7% of them present only once. Material: PBMCs, obtained 5 days after the yellow fever booster vaccination. These receptors all come from a man aged 25 to 45 who received the YFV17D yellow fever vaccine.

The rearrangement uses TRBV10-3 and TRBJ2-1; D is ambiguous. Trimming took 0 bases from V and 5 from J, leaving 20 bases between them. Germline V gene lookup returns CDR1 ENHRY and CDR2 SYGVKD. The length of the CDR3 is 18 residues. CDR3 coding DNA: TGTGCCATCAGTGAGTCGATGGGTTCTGGTCCGAGAAACAATGAGCAGTTCTTC. It translates to CAISESMGSGPRNNEQFF.

The table lists this clonotype with a count of one. An end of the junction does not agree with germline; a read error may underlie this. The gene calls are TRBV30 and TRBJ2-5; D ambiguous. Germline values: CDR1 GTSNPN, CDR2 SVGIG (reference sequence). This CDR3 has 11 amino acids. The chain's CDR3 is CAWSVVETQHF. DNA of the CDR3: TGTGCCTGGAGTGTTGTTGAGACCCAGCACTTC.

There are a few counts of this clonotype. V is TRBV18 and J is TRBJ2-7, with a possible D match to TRBD1 (6 bases). V gave up 3 bases and J gave up 2 bases, with 14 bases separating them. Germline loops: CDR1 KGHSH, CDR2 LQKENI. The CDR3 has 15 amino acids. The CDR3 DNA reads as TGTGCCAGCTCACCTTTCGGGACAACCCCCTACGAGCAGTACTTC. It translates to CASSPFGTTPYEQYF. Together with reference TRBV18 and TRBJ2-7, the CDR3 gives the full variable domain: NAGVMQNPRHLVRRRGQEARLRCSPMKGHSHVYWYRQLPEEGLKFMVYLQKENIIDESGMPKERFSAEFPKEGPSILRIQQVVRGDSAAYFCASSPFGTTPYEQYFGPGTRLTVT.

This clonotype was seen more than once but under ten times. The chain couples TRBV7-9 to TRBJ2-1; D is unclear. This CDR3 spans 13 amino acids. Trimming removed 8 bases at V and 4 bases at J, with 12 bases between. CDR1 is SEHNR, CDR2 FQNEAQ, per germline (reference sequence). The CDR3 DNA reads TGTGCCAGCCGTGGGGTGTCGTACAATGAGCAGTTCTTC. Its translation: CASRGVSYNEQFF.

This clonotype was seen more than once but under ten times. The chain joins TRBV20-1 to TRBJ2-7; D is ambiguous. The CDR3 covers 14 residues. Trimming cost V 5 bases and J 5 bases, with 19 bases left between them. CDR1 DFQATT and CDR2 SNEGSKA come from the germline V gene (reference sequence). The CDR3 DNA follows: TGCAGTGCTGGCCGGGTGAGTTCACTGGACGAGCAGTACTTC. Translated: CSAGRVSSLDEQYF.

The CDR3 DNA sequence: TGCGCCAGCAACTTCTTAGCGGGAGTTTCGGGCAATGAGCAGTTCTTC. It encodes CASNFLAGVSGNEQFF. The V gene is TRBV5-1, the J gene TRBJ2-1, with TRBD2 matching 9 bases. The CDR3 length is 16 residues. The trim removed 6 bases at V and 6 bases at J, leaving 13 bases unmatched. The germline V gene has CDR1 SGHRS and CDR2 YFSETQ.

This clonotype has ten or more counts. J is TRBJ1-1 and V is TRBV27; 7 bases agree with TRBD1. CDR3 length: 14 amino acids. After removal of 2 bases from V and 4 bases from J, the junction contained 4 bases not matched to a gene. CDR1 MNHEY and CDR2 SMNVEV come from the germline V gene (reference sequence). The CDR3 is CASSLTGVGTEAFF. DNA for the CDR3: TGTGCCAGCAGTTTAACAGGGGTGGGCACTGAAGCTTTCTTT.

In this sample, this clonotype turned up many times. V gene TRBV6-2 or TRBV6-3 combines with J gene TRBJ2-3; D is unresolved. This CDR3 region has 11 residues. Germline V lookup: CDR1 MNHEY, CDR2 SVGEGT. With 1 base removed from V and 6 bases from J, the gap between germline ends came to 2 bases. In nucleotides, the CDR3 is TGTGCCAGCAGTTACTTCGATACGCAGTATTTT. Translation: CASSYFDTQYF.

This clonotype appeared many times. This rearrangement joins TRBV6-2 or TRBV6-3 to TRBJ2-1, with D uncertain. V was cut by 5 bases and J by 10 bases, with 12 bases left in between. Germline V lookup: CDR1 MNHEY, CDR2 SVGEGT. The CDR3 covers 12 residues. The CDR3: CASSTAILEQFF. CDR3 in DNA: TGTGCCAGCAGTACCGCTATCCTAGAGCAGTTCTTC.

The V gene is TRBV6-1, the J gene TRBJ1-2; D remains unclear. Germline CDR1 reads MNHNS; CDR2 reads SASEGT. Trimming took 7 bases from V and 0 from J, leaving 9 bases between them. The CDR3 runs to 13 residues. CDR3 coding DNA: TGTGCCAGCATGGGTACGGCTAACTATGGCTACACCTTC. Its translation is CASMGTANYGYTF.

In its sample, this clonotype was seen many times. The rearrangement uses TRBV4-3 and TRBJ2-1; 11 positions match TRBD2. CDR1 and CDR2 from the germline V gene are LGHNA and YSLEER. This CDR3 spans 17 amino acids. V dropped 1 base and J dropped 6; count of bases not matched to a gene: 8. In DNA, the CDR3 is TGCGCCAGCAGCCAAGGTTCCCACGGGACTAGCGGCAATGAGCAGTTCTTC. As protein: CASSQGSHGTSGNEQFF.

This clonotype was picked up many times. The chain is built from TRBV5-1 and TRBJ1-1; the match to TRBD1 covers 7 bases. Per the germline V gene, CDR1 is SGHRS and CDR2 is YFSETQ. The V gene end was trimmed by 4 bases and the J gene end by 3 bases; junction bases not matched to a gene: 6. This CDR3 comprises 14 residues. The CDR3 DNA reads as TGCGCCAGCAGCGACAGGGCTTGGCACACTGAAGCTTTCTTT. Protein product: CASSDRAWHTEAFF.

This clonotype occurred a few times. This sequence joins TRBV7-9 and TRBJ2-7, with 9 bases aligning to TRBD1. The V segment lost 5 bases and the J segment 5 bases; nucleotides outside the gene matches: 10. Germline lookup yields CDR1 SEHNR and CDR2 FQNEAQ (reference sequence). The CDR3 extends over 15 amino acids. The CDR3 bases are TGTGCCAGCAGCCAAACGGGGACAGGGCTCAACGAGCAGTACTTC. It yields the protein CASSQTGTGLNEQYF.

The rearrangement joins TRBV7-2 to TRBJ2-2; unclear D gene. The CDR3 covers 14 residues. Between the trimmed V and J ends, which lost 5 bases and 6 bases, there was a span of 13 bases. Germline CDR1 and CDR2: SGHTA and FQGNSA. The CDR3 loop reads CASSQLRSSGELFF. In DNA, the CDR3 is TGTGCCAGCAGCCAACTGAGGAGTTCCGGGGAGCTGTTTTTT. Using reference TRBV7-2 and TRBJ2-2 for the parts outside the CDR3, the full variable domain is GAGVSQSPSNKVTEKGKDVELRCDPISGHTALYWYRQSLGQGLEFLIYFQGNSAPDKSGLPSDRFSAERTGGSVSTLTIQRTQQEDSAVYLCASSQLRSSGELFFGEGSRLTVL.

This clonotype was found many times. This sequence joins TRBV14 and TRBJ2-1; 8 positions match TRBD2. CDR3 size: 15 residues. Germline V gives CDR1 SGHDN, CDR2 FVKESK. Trimming removed 4 bases from V and 8 bases from J; junction bases left unmatched: 10. The CDR3 spells CASSPLREGLDEQFF. In DNA form, the CDR3 reads TGTGCCAGCAGCCCCCTCCGGGAGGGCCTAGATGAGCAGTTCTTC.

In its sample, this clonotype was seen a few times. The CDR3 loop reads CASSARLAGAADTQYF. CDR3 sequence (DNA): TGTGCCAGCAGCGCGAGACTAGCGGGAGCCGCAGATACGCAGTATTTT. The rearrangement links TRBV7-3 to TRBJ2-3, with 12 bases that match TRBD2. CDR3 size: 16 residues. CDR1 is SGHTA and CDR2 is FQGTGA in the germline V gene. V shed 5 bases and J 4 bases; nucleotides not matched to a gene: 7.

This clonotype was seen ten or more times. The chain has TRBV29-1 and TRBJ2-7; TRBD1 matches at 7 bases. The CDR3 extends over 15 amino acids. V lost 6 bases, J lost 0 bases, and 11 bases stayed unmatched. The germline CDR1 and CDR2 sequences are SQVTM and ANQGSEA. In nucleotides, the CDR3 is TGCAGCGTCAAAGCCGGGACAGTGGGCTCCTACGAGCAGTACTTC. It is translated as CSVKAGTVGSYEQYF.

This rearrangement joins TRBV11-2 to TRBJ2-7, with 12 bases lining up with TRBD2. The CDR3 extends over 19 amino acids. CDR1 and CDR2 (germline): SGHAT, FQNNGV. Trimming took 2 bases from V and 2 from J; bases not matched to a gene: 13. In DNA, the CDR3 is TGTGCCAGCAGCTTAACTCTAGCGGGAGGGCCTGAAAGCGCCTACGAGCAGTACTTC. Its translation: CASSLTLAGGPESAYEQYF.

The chain couples TRBV5-1 to TRBJ2-1; 12 bases match TRBD2. The CDR3 runs to 16 residues. V lost 2 bases, J lost 2 bases, and 2 bases stayed unmatched. The germline V gene encodes CDR1 SGHRS and CDR2 YFSETQ. The CDR3 DNA reads as TGCGCCAGCAGCTTTAGGACTAGCGGGACCTACAATGAGCAGTTCTTC. It translates to CASSFRTSGTYNEQFF.

There are a few counts of this clonotype. The rearrangement uses TRBV7-2 and TRBJ2-5; TRBD1 matches at 7 bases. The CDR3 runs to 13 residues. The trim removed 8 bases at V and 3 bases at J, leaving 6 bases unmatched. The germline gives CDR1 SGHTA, CDR2 FQGNSA. CDR3 in amino acids: CASGNRGEETQYF. The DNA of the CDR3 is TGTGCCAGCGGCAACAGGGGTGAAGAGACCCAGTACTTC. Complete variable domain (other parts from reference TRBV7-2 and TRBJ2-5): GAGVSQSPSNKVTEKGKDVELRCDPISGHTALYWYRQSLGQGLEFLIYFQGNSAPDKSGLPSDRFSAERTGGSVSTLTIQRTQQEDSAVYLCASGNRGEETQYFGPGTRLLVL.

The table lists this clonotype with a few counts. The CDR3 nucleotides are TGTGCCAGCAGCCTGATCGGTAGCGGGAGGGCCTCCGGGGAGCTGTTTTTT. Amino acids: CASSLIGSGRASGELFF. This chain connects TRBV3-1 to TRBJ2-2; 11 nucleotides agree with TRBD2. CDR3 size: 17 residues. V gave up 4 bases and J gave up 6 bases; unmatched junction bases: 10. Germline V CDR1 and CDR2: LGHDT, YNNKEL (reference sequence). The entire variable domain, with the rest obtained from reference TRBV3-1 and TRBJ2-2, is as follows: DTAVSQTPKYLVTQMGNDKSIKCEQNLGHDTMYWYKQDSKKFLKIMFSYNNKELIINETVPNRFSPKSPDKAHLNLHINSLELGDSAVYFCASSLIGSGRASGELFFGEGSRLTVL.

This chain uses TRBV7-8 with TRBJ2-3; possibly TRBD2 for D (6 bases). In germline, CDR1 is SGHVS, CDR2 FQNEAQ. Trimming pared 1 base from V and 0 bases from J, leaving 11 bases between. The CDR3 extends over 16 amino acids. The chain's CDR3 is CASSLVTGTSTDTQYF. The DNA for the CDR3 is TGTGCCAGCAGCTTAGTTACGGGGACTAGCACAGATACGCAGTATTTT.

This clonotype has at least ten counts. The chain's CDR3 is CASSYSPSYNEQFF. In DNA form, the CDR3 reads TGTGCCAGCAGTTACTCTCCCTCCTACAATGAGCAGTTCTTC. The gene calls are TRBV6-2 or TRBV6-3 and TRBJ2-1; D unresolved. This CDR3 contains 14 residues. The germline V gene has CDR1 MNHEY and CDR2 SVGEGT. V dropped 0 bases and J dropped 0 bases, with 3 bases sitting between them.

V is TRBV11-2 and J is TRBJ2-3; D is uncertain. Trimming took 8 bases from V and 0 from J, leaving 18 bases between them. CDR1 SGHAT and CDR2 FQNNGV come from the germline V gene. CDR3 length: 16 residues. CDR3 DNA: TGTGCCAGCGGCCCTTTTTGGGGATCTAGCACAGATACGCAGTATTTT. It codes for CASGPFWGSSTDTQYF.

This clonotype was detected only a few times. This sequence joins TRBV10-3 and TRBJ2-5, with TRBD1 matching over 10 bases. The CDR3 consists of 13 residues. Germline V lookup: CDR1 ENHRY, CDR2 SYGVKD. With V trimmed by 4 bases and J by 5 bases, 1 base remained unmatched. CDR3 in DNA: TGTGCCATCAGTGGACAGGGGGCGGAGACCCAGTACTTC. It specifies CAISGQGAETQYF.

This clonotype was seen a handful of times. The rearrangement joins TRBV4-3 to TRBJ2-5; no definite D call. CDR1 and CDR2 (germline): LGHNA, YSLEER. V lost 1 base and J lost 0, with 9 bases in between. CDR3 length: 15 residues. The CDR3 loop is CASSQVLSNQETQYF. The CDR3 region has the DNA TGCGCCAGCAGCCAAGTGTTATCGAACCAAGAGACCCAGTACTTC.

The rearrangement joins TRBV20-1 to TRBJ1-5; D may be TRBD1 (5 bases). V dropped 1 base and J dropped 6 bases, with 7 bases sitting between them. CDR3 length: 12 residues. Germline CDR1 reads DFQATT; CDR2 reads SNEGSKA (reference sequence). CDR3 sequence reads: CSARGTTQPQHF. As DNA, the CDR3 is TGCAGTGCTAGAGGGACAACTCAGCCCCAGCATTTT.

On this clonotype: A junction boundary mismatches the germline segment, possibly from a read error. This chain links TRBV29-1 with TRBJ2-7; 12 bases match TRBD1. The germline V gene encodes CDR1 SQVTM and CDR2 ANQGSEA. This CDR3 spans 14 amino acids. The CDR3 DNA follows: TGCAGCGTTGAGGGGACAGGGGGCTCCTACGACCAGTACTTC. Translating it yields CSVEGTGGSYDQYF.

At least ten counts were recorded for this clonotype. The chain combines TRBV28 with TRBJ2-7; TRBD2 aligns across 12 bases. The germline V gene encodes CDR1 MDHEN and CDR2 SYDVKM. Germline trimming cut 8 bases from V and 7 bases from J; bases unmatched to any gene: 9. The CDR3 runs to 14 residues. The CDR3: CASEPGLAGHEQYF. The CDR3 nucleotides read TGTGCCAGCGAACCGGGACTAGCGGGTCATGAGCAGTACTTC. The variable domain in full, with the rest retrieved from reference TRBV28 and TRBJ2-7, is DVKVTQSSRYLVKRTGEKVFLECVQDMDHENMFWYRQDPGLGLRLIYFSYDVKMKEKGDIPEGYSVSREKKERFSLILESASTNQTSMYLCASEPGLAGHEQYFGPGTRLTVT.

This clonotype came up many times. The chain uses TRBV12-3 or TRBV12-4 and TRBJ2-5; 13 bases line up with TRBD2. The CDR3 totals 15 residues. V dropped 7 bases and J dropped 3; count of bases not matched to a gene: 5. The DNA of the CDR3 is TGTGCCAGCAATTACGGACTAGCGGGAGAAGAGACCCAGTACTTC. It is translated as CASNYGLAGEETQYF.

The table lists this clonotype with a few counts. The chain uses TRBV20-1 and TRBJ2-1; 9 bases map to TRBD2. Per the germline V gene, CDR1 is DFQATT and CDR2 is SNEGSKA (reference sequence). The CDR3 totals 13 residues. V lost 6 bases, J lost 7 bases, and 7 bases stayed unmatched. CDR3 bases: TGCAGTGCCTCGGGACTAGCCATGAATGAGCAGTTCTTC. The encoded protein is CSASGLAMNEQFF.